These T cell receptor beta chains were read from a single sample in a study of cytomegalovirus exposure and HLA in healthy donors. TCRdb's copy holds only in-frame clones and misses some; the assay was immunoSEQ multiplex PCR. This sample has 150,000 to 180,000 clones, with approximately 77% found just once. The sequenced material came from PBMCs. The source is a young man in good health and CMV-seronegative. Both conserved end residues are part of each CDR3. Fields, in order: J gene, V gene, D gene, clone size, CDR3 protein, CDR3 DNA. D genes are given only for firm matches. Rows give clone size only sometimes, using once, few, many, or a class for an expanded clone.

TRBJ2-7 TRBV7-2 TRBD1 - CASSLGGDRAQGEQYF TGTGCCAGCAGCTTAGGAGGGGACAGGGCCCAGGGCGAGCAGTACTTC
TRBJ2-5 TRBV7-7 TRBD2 few CASSSLSRLAGEETQYF TGTGCCAGCAGCTCCCTCAGTAGACTAGCGGGAGAGGAGACCCAGTACTTC
TRBJ2-7 TRBV5-1 - - CASSSNGYRSPYEQYF TGCGCCAGCAGCTCAAACGGGTACAGGTCCCCCTACGAGCAGTACTTC
TRBJ2-1 TRBV7-9 - - CASSPRGRNNEQFF TGTGCCAGCAGCCCACGGGGGAGAAACAATGAGCAGTTCTTC
TRBJ1-1 TRBV28 - - CASSWRTRGVNTEAFF TGTGCCAGCAGTTGGAGGACACGCGGGGTGAACACTGAAGCTTTCTTT
TRBJ1-4 TRBV27 - - CASSLSRGSNEKLFF TGTGCCAGCAGTTTATCACGCGGGAGTAATGAAAAACTGTTTTTT
TRBJ2-7 TRBV21-1 - - CASSKGGRAHEQYF TGTGCCAGCAGCAAGGGAGGCCGAGCGCACGAGCAGTACTTC
TRBJ1-5 TRBV2 TRBD1 - CASSGGTGGGYSNQPQHF TGTGCCAGCAGTGGTGGGACAGGGGGCGGGTATAGCAATCAGCCCCAGCATTTT
TRBJ2-7 TRBV9 TRBD1 - CASSRGTGDEEQYF TGTGCCAGCAGCCGTGGGACAGGGGACGAAGAGCAGTACTTC
TRBJ2-5 TRBV7-8 - - CASSLGRRQETQYF TGTGCCAGCAGCTTAGGACGGAGACAAGAGACCCAGTACTTC
TRBJ1-2 TRBV9 - once CASSDSTGSVYGYTF TGTGCCAGCAGCGACTCTACAGGGTCGGTCTATGGCTACACCTTC
TRBJ2-7 TRBV11-2 TRBD2 few CASSPAGGPIYEQYF TGTGCCAGCAGCCCAGCGGGAGGGCCCATCTACGAGCAGTACTTC
TRBJ2-7 TRBV7-9 TRBD2 - CASSFWTSDEQYF TGTGCCAGCAGCTTTTGGACTAGCGACGAGCAGTACTTC
TRBJ1-2 TRBV5-8 TRBD1 - CASSWAGTVNGYTF TGTGCCAGCAGCTGGGCCGGGACAGTTAATGGCTACACCTTC
TRBJ1-5 TRBV28 - - CASSLEYSNQPQHF TGTGCCAGCAGTTTGGAGTATAGCAATCAGCCCCAGCATTTT
TRBJ2-3 TRBV5-1 TRBD1 few CASSLGHGQGTDTQYF TGCGCCAGCAGCTTGGGCCACGGACAGGGCACAGATACGCAGTATTTT
TRBJ2-7 TRBV6-6 TRBD2 - CASTGTSGGLEQYF TGTGCCAGCACCGGGACTAGCGGGGGCCTCGAGCAGTACTTC
TRBJ2-1 TRBV9 - - CASSVLTSEQFF TGTGCCAGCAGCGTCCTTACAAGTGAGCAGTTCTTC
TRBJ2-1 TRBV5-1 TRBD1 - CASSVEGAHPYNEQFF TGCGCCAGCAGCGTTGAGGGGGCCCACCCATACAATGAGCAGTTCTTC
TRBJ2-1 TRBV13 TRBD2 - CASSFTSGRYNEQFF TGTGCCAGCAGCTTTACTAGCGGGAGGTACAATGAGCAGTTCTTC
TRBJ2-2 TRBV11-2 - once CASSLDRGKTGELFF TGTGCCAGCAGCTTAGATCGAGGCAAAACCGGGGAGCTGTTTTTT
TRBJ2-7 TRBV19 TRBD2 - CASSRTSGIYAYEQYF TGTGCCAGTAGTCGGACTAGCGGGATCTACGCCTACGAGCAGTACTTC
TRBJ2-7 TRBV18 TRBD2 - CASRSGGGYEQYF TGTGCCAGTCGCAGCGGGGGCGGTTACGAGCAGTACTTC
TRBJ2-7 TRBV27 - - CASSFAEGSPYEQYF TGTGCCAGCAGTTTCGCTGAGGGCAGCCCCTACGAGCAGTACTTC
TRBJ2-1 TRBV18 TRBD2 - CASSPVAGGSPDGYNEQFF TGTGCCAGCTCACCGGTAGCGGGAGGAAGCCCTGATGGCTACAATGAGCAGTTCTTC